Shown below are 13 T cell receptor beta chains from a single sample sequenced in a study of blood T cells in healthy people across ages. With a J-beta primer mix and a sample-barcoded 5' primer, a second PCR ran about 7 to 12 cycles. TCRdb used MiXCR to reprocess the 5' RACE reads, holding one entry per CDR3 protein. Here the sample spans some 1,500,000 distinct CDR3 sequences, less than 45% being singletons. The sequenced material came from blood. The source is a young woman in good health.

This clonotype was observed a handful of times. This chain uses TRBV20-1 with TRBJ1-2; D is unresolved. V dropped 2 bases and J dropped 8 bases, with 12 bases sitting between them. Germline V gives CDR1 DFQATT, CDR2 SNEGSKA (reference sequence). There are 12 residues in the CDR3. CDR3 region: CSARTGSEGYTF. CDR3 in DNA: TGCAGTGCTAGAACGGGGTCTGAGGGCTACACCTTC.

This clonotype was recorded at least ten times. The genes are TRBV12-3 or TRBV12-4 and TRBJ2-7; TRBD2 matches 7 bases. The CDR3 length is 15 residues. V was clipped by 3 bases and J by 2 bases; unmatched bases: 7. The CDR3 is CASSLDSSGAYEQYF. In nucleotides, the CDR3 is TGTGCCAGCAGTTTGGATTCTAGCGGAGCCTACGAGCAGTACTTC.

V and J are TRBV29-1 and TRBJ2-5, with a weak D call TRBD2 (6 bases). The CDR3 contains 14 residues. CDR1 and CDR2 from the germline V gene are SQVTM and ANQGSEA. V lost 7 bases and J 1 base, leaving 16 bases between the germline ends. The CDR3: CSATGTPRQETQYF. CDR3 bases: TGCAGCGCTACCGGGACTCCGCGCCAAGAGACCCAGTACTTC.

The chain couples TRBV20-1 to TRBJ2-3; TRBD2 aligns across 7 bases. The junction had 11 bases not matched to a gene; V was cut back by 2 bases and J by 0 bases. This CDR3 is 17 amino acids long. CDR1 and CDR2 from the germline V gene are DFQATT and SNEGSKA (reference sequence). The CDR3 DNA sequence: TGCAGTGCTAGATTACGAACCAGCGGGACTAGCACAGATACGCAGTATTTT. It encodes CSARLRTSGTSTDTQYF.

The count of this clonotype is one. The chain combines TRBV4-3 with TRBJ2-5; TRBD2 aligns across 11 bases. The J call may not be correct, given that the DNA end is closer to TRBJ2-7. The germline V gene encodes CDR1 LGHNA and CDR2 YSLEER. There are 16 residues in the CDR3. In DNA, the CDR3 is TGCGCCAGCAGCCAAGGTAGACTAGCGGGGCCCTACGAGCAGTACTTC. Its protein is CASSQGRLAGPYEQYF.

This clonotype has a handful of counts. The chain has TRBV11-2 and TRBJ2-7; 7 nucleotides align to TRBD2. Losses at the gene ends were 2 bases for V and 0 bases for J; bases not matched to a gene: 7. The CDR3 is 16 amino acids. CDR1 and CDR2 (germline): SGHAT, FQNNGV. Here the CDR3 DNA reads TGTGCCAGCAGCTTAAACCCCGGGACTACCTCCTACGAGCAGTACTTC. Encoded protein: CASSLNPGTTSYEQYF. Complete variable domain (other parts from reference TRBV11-2 and TRBJ2-7): EAGVAQSPRYKIIEKRQSVAFWCNPISGHATLYWYQQILGQGPKLLIQFQNNGVVDDSQLPKDRFSAERLKGVDSTLKIQPAKLEDSAVYLCASSLNPGTTSYEQYFGPGTRLTVT.

The genes are TRBV27 and TRBJ2-1; 11 nucleotides line up with TRBD2. The J call may be wrong; the DNA end is better matched by TRBJ2-7. Germline CDR1 and CDR2: MNHEY and SMNVEV (reference sequence). This CDR3 comprises 15 residues. The CDR3 DNA reads as TGTGCCAGCAGACCCGGACTAGCGGGCTACAATGAGCAGTACTTC. It codes for CASRPGLAGYNEQYF.

This clonotype was found many times. In DNA, the CDR3 is TGTGCCAGCAGTCGGGACACCTATGGCTACACCTTC. Translated: CASSRDTYGYTF. V usage is TRBV12-3 or TRBV12-4 and J usage is TRBJ1-2, with D maybe TRBD1 (6 bases). The CDR3 spans 12 residues. V dropped 5 bases and J dropped 4 bases, with 8 bases sitting between them.

The genes are TRBV3-1 and TRBJ2-1, with D perhaps given as TRBD1 or TRBD2 (6 bases each). CDR1 LGHDT and CDR2 YNNKEL come from the germline V gene (reference sequence). The CDR3 is made up of 14 amino acids. V lost 0 bases, J lost 8 bases, and 11 bases lay in between. The CDR3 coding sequence is TGTGCCAGCAGCCAAGACGGGGGCAGTCATGAGCAGTTCTTC. Protein: CASSQDGGSHEQFF.

On this clonotype: The junction shows a germline mismatch at one end, possibly a read error. The chain combines TRBV28 with TRBJ2-5; D may match TRBD1 or TRBD2 (6 bases each). Germline assignment: CDR1 MDHEN and CDR2 SYDVKM. This CDR3 is 17 amino acids long. CDR3 sequence reads: CASSFAVTGGRGETQYF. CDR3 nucleotide sequence: TGCGCCAGCAGTTTTGCTGTTACTGGGGGGCGCGGAGAGACCCAGTACTTC. Variable domain in full (rest from reference TRBV28 and TRBJ2-5): DVKVTQSSRYLVKRTGEKVFLECVQDMDHENMFWYRQDPGLGLRLIYFSYDVKMKEKGDIPEGYSVSREKKERFSLILESASTNQTSMYLCASSFAVTGGRGETQYFGPGTRLLVL.

This clonotype showed up just a few times. V gene TRBV12-3 or TRBV12-4 combines with J gene TRBJ1-2, with a tentative D call TRBD1 (5 bases). The CDR3 sequence is 13 residues long. V lost 4 bases, J lost 8 bases, and 14 bases lay in between. The CDR3 loop is CASSSGTLGGYTF. In nucleotides, the CDR3 is TGTGCCAGCAGTTCGGGGACTTTAGGGGGCTACACCTTC.

V is TRBV11-2 and J is TRBJ2-1; 8 nucleotides align to TRBD1. J was trimmed by 7 bases and V by 6 bases; bases with no gene match: 8. This CDR3 is 14 amino acids long. Germline V lookup: CDR1 SGHAT, CDR2 FQNNGV. The CDR3 bases are TGTGCCAGCAGTTTTCAGGGGGCGCTGAATGAGCAGTTCTTC. It is translated as CASSFQGALNEQFF.

This chain links TRBV27 with TRBJ1-3; 9 positions match TRBD1. Germline CDR1 MNHEY, CDR2 SMNVEV (reference sequence). V was clipped by 3 bases and J by 2 bases; unmatched bases: 8. CDR3 size: 17 residues. The CDR3 here is CASSFLPGQGTGNTIYF. The CDR3 DNA reads as TGTGCCAGCAGTTTTCTCCCGGGACAGGGTACTGGAAACACCATATATTTT.